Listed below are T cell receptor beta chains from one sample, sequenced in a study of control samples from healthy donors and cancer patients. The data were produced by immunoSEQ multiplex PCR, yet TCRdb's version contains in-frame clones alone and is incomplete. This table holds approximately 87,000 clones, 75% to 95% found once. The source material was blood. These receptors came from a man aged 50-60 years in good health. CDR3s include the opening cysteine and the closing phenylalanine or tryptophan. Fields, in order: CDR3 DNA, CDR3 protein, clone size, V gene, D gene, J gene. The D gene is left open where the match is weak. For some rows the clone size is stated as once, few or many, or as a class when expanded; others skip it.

CDR3nt: TGTGCCAGCAGCTTGTTGGCAGTCGGGGAGTACTTC; CDR3aa: CASSLLAVGEYF; abundance: once; v_gene: TRBV5-6; d_gene: -; j_gene: TRBJ2-7
CDR3nt: TGTGCCAGCAGTGTTCTGACCCCTAGCTCCTACAATGAGCAGTTCTTC; CDR3aa: CASSVLTPSSYNEQFF; abundance: -; v_gene: TRBV6-1; d_gene: -; j_gene: TRBJ2-1
CDR3nt: TGTGCCAGCGTTGACAGTTATGCGAACACCGGGGAGCTGTTTTTT; CDR3aa: CASVDSYANTGELFF; abundance: -; v_gene: TRBV7-6; d_gene: -; j_gene: TRBJ2-2
CDR3nt: TGTGCCACCGAGGGACAGACTGAAGCTTTCTTT; CDR3aa: CATEGQTEAFF; abundance: -; v_gene: TRBV10-3; d_gene: TRBD1; j_gene: TRBJ1-1
CDR3nt: TGTGCCAGCAGCTTGATTGTAGGAACCTACGAGCAGTACTTC; CDR3aa: CASSLIVGTYEQYF; abundance: -; v_gene: TRBV5-6; d_gene: -; j_gene: TRBJ2-7
CDR3nt: TGCGCCAGCAGCTTGGACGGGAGCCTCTCTGGAAACACCATATATTTT; CDR3aa: CASSLDGSLSGNTIYF; abundance: -; v_gene: TRBV5-1; d_gene: -; j_gene: TRBJ1-3
CDR3nt: TGTGCTAGTGGTTTGGTAGGTCCGGACAGGGGGTATACTGAAGCTTTCTTT; CDR3aa: CASGLVGPDRGYTEAFF; abundance: -; v_gene: TRBV12-5; d_gene: TRBD1; j_gene: TRBJ1-1
CDR3nt: TGTGCCAGCAGATCCGGACAGGGTCTCAATGAGCAGTTCTTC; CDR3aa: CASRSGQGLNEQFF; abundance: once; v_gene: TRBV2; d_gene: TRBD1; j_gene: TRBJ2-1
CDR3nt: TGTGCCACCGCACCCGGGACAGAGGTCCGGACAGATACGCAGTATTTT; CDR3aa: CATAPGTEVRTDTQYF; abundance: -; v_gene: TRBV7-9; d_gene: TRBD1; j_gene: TRBJ2-3
CDR3nt: TGTGCCACCAGTGTCGGGGACAGCCGACCGGGACAGGGTAGAAAGGGCTACACCTTC; CDR3aa: CATSVGDSRPGQGRKGYTF; abundance: once; v_gene: TRBV24-1; d_gene: TRBD1; j_gene: TRBJ1-2
CDR3nt: TGCAGCGTCCTGGGACAGGGGCGAGTCGGGGAGCTGTTTTTT; CDR3aa: CSVLGQGRVGELFF; abundance: -; v_gene: TRBV29-1; d_gene: TRBD1; j_gene: TRBJ2-2
CDR3nt: TGTGCCAGCTCACCTCGACAGGGGTTGCCTGAAGCTTTCTTT; CDR3aa: CASSPRQGLPEAFF; abundance: -; v_gene: TRBV18; d_gene: TRBD1; j_gene: TRBJ1-1